The sequence of this TCR beta chain was determined in a study of shared clonotypes between healthy human individuals. Sequencing used immunoSEQ multiplex PCR; TCRdb keeps in-frame clones, though not all of them. The sample shows around 700,000 clones, around four fifths of them seen only once. CDR3 length: 16 residues. Looked up from germline, CDR1 is MDHEN and CDR2 is SYDVKM. Trimming took off 5 bases at V and 2 bases at J, with 16 bases between the two ends. Participating donors were healthy, HIV-negative adults free of recent acute infections or vaccinations. CD4+ cells yielded CD45RA+ naive and CD45RA-negative memory subsets. On this clone itself: Antigen specificity is unknown.

Study-wide results and caveats: Enrolling few donors narrowed the genetic and exposure-history diversity that was represented. Clonotype sharing across several donors was observed for around 5% of naive CD4 clonotypes.

The V gene is TRBV28, the J gene TRBJ1-5; a weak D match, TRBD1 (5 bases). This clonotype originated in a woman aged 25 to 39 in good health. The specimen sequenced was memory CD4+ T cells sorted from blood. Subset specified: CD45RA-negative fraction. CDR3 nucleotides: TGTGCCAGCAGTATACATCATGGGGGACGCAATCAGCCCCAGCATTTT. It specifies CASSIHHGGRNQPQHF. Looking up the rest from reference TRBV28 and TRBJ1-5 gives the full variable domain: DVKVTQSSRYLVKRTGEKVFLECVQDMDHENMFWYRQDPGLGLRLIYFSYDVKMKEKGDIPEGYSVSREKKERFSLILESASTNQTSMYLCASSIHHGGRNQPQHFGDGTRLSIL.